The next 3 T cell receptor beta chains were all read from a single sample in a study of cytomegalovirus exposure and HLA in healthy donors. It was with 60 Vbeta and 13 Jbeta primers that the PCR ran. The data were produced by immunoSEQ multiplex PCR, yet TCRdb's version contains in-frame clones alone and is incomplete. The sample consists of roughly 180,000 clones, roughly 80% of them appearing once. Sequencing was carried out using PBMCs. These receptors all come from a female donor in good health and CMV-seronegative.

V gene TRBV11-2 combines with J gene TRBJ1-1, with D uncertain. This CDR3 spans 13 amino acids. Germline CDR1 is SGHAT and CDR2 is FQNNGV. V was pared by 4 bases and J by 4 bases, with 10 bases between. CDR3 sequence: CASSSPYSTEAFF. The CDR3 DNA is TGTGCCAGCAGCTCTCCATATAGCACTGAAGCTTTCTTT.

This clone was recorded a few times. This rearrangement joins TRBV29-1 to TRBJ1-1, with TRBD1 matching over 8 bases. Unmatched junction bases numbered 8, after V lost 4 bases and J lost 1 base. The CDR3 loop spans 15 amino acids. Germline assignment: CDR1 SQVTM and CDR2 ANQGSEA. DNA for the CDR3: TGCAGCGTTGCACCCAGGGGGCTACGGAACACTGAAGCTTTCTTT. Amino acids: CSVAPRGLRNTEAFF. Based on the CDR3 plus reference TRBV29-1 and TRBJ1-1, the full variable domain is SAVISQKPSRDICQRGTSLTIQCQVDSQVTMMFWYRQQPGQSLTLIATANQGSEATYESGFVIDKFPISRPNLTFSTLTVSNMSPEDSSIYLCSVAPRGLRNTEAFFGQGTRLTVV.

V and J are TRBV9 and TRBJ1-1; D not resolved. Germline lookup yields CDR1 SGDLS and CDR2 YYNGEE. V was trimmed by 0 bases and J by 1 base, leaving 10 bases between them. The CDR3 has 15 residues. DNA of the CDR3: TGTGCCAGCAGCGTAGGGGTTCGGGAGAACACTGAAGCTTTCTTT. It yields the protein CASSVGVRENTEAFF.